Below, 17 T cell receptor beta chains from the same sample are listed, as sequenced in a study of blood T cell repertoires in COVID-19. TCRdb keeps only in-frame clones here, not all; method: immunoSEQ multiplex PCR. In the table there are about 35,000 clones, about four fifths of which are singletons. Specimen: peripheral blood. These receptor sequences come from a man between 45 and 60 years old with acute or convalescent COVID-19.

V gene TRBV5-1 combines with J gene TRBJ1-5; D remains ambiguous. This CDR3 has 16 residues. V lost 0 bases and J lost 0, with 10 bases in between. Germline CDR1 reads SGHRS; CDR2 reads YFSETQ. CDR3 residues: CASSLDVSNSNQPQHF. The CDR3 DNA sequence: TGCGCCAGCAGCTTGGACGTTAGCAATAGCAATCAGCCCCAGCATTTT.

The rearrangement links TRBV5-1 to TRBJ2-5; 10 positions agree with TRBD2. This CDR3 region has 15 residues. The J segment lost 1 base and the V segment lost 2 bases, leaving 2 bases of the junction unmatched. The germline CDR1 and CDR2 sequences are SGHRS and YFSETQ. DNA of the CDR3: TGCGCCAGCAGCTTCGGGACTAGCGCCCAAGAGACCCAGTACTTC. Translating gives CASSFGTSAQETQYF.

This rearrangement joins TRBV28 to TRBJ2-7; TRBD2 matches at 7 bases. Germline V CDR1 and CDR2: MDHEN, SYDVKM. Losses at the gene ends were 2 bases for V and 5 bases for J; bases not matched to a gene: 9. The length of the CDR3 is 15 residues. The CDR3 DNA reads TGTGCCAGCAGTTTAATGCAGGGCCGGGGGGACGAGCAGTACTTC. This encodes CASSLMQGRGDEQYF.

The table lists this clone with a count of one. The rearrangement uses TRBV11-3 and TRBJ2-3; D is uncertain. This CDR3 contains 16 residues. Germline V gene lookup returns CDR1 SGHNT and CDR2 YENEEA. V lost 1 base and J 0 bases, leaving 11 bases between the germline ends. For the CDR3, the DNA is TGTGCCAGCAGCTTAGGCTCCCAGGCTAGCACAGATACGCAGTATTTT. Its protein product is CASSLGSQASTDTQYF. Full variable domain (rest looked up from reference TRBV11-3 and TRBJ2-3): EAGVVQSPRYKIIEKKQPVAFWCNPISGHNTLYWYLQNLGQGPELLIRYENEEAVDDSQLPKDRFSAERLKGVDSTLKIQPAELGDSAVYLCASSLGSQASTDTQYFGPGTRLTVL.

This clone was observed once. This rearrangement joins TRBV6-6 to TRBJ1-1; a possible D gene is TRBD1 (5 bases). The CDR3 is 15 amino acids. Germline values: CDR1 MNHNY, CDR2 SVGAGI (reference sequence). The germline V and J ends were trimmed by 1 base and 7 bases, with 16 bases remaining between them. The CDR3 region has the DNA TGTGCCAGCAGTTACTTAGCCAGGGCGGAAGATGAAGCTTTCTTT. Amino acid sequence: CASSYLARAEDEAFF.

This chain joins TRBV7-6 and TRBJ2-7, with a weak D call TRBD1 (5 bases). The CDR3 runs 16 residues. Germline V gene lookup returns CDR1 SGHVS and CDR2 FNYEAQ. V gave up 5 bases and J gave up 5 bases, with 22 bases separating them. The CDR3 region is CASSPQQDSAANEQYF. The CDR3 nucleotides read TGTGCCAGCAGCCCGCAACAGGATTCCGCCGCGAACGAGCAGTACTTC. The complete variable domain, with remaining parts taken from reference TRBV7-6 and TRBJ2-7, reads GAGVSQSPRYKVTKRGQDVALRCDPISGHVSLYWYRQALGQGPEFLTYFNYEAQQDKSGLPNDRFSAERPEGSISTLTIQRTEQRDSAMYRCASSPQQDSAANEQYFGPGTRLTVT.

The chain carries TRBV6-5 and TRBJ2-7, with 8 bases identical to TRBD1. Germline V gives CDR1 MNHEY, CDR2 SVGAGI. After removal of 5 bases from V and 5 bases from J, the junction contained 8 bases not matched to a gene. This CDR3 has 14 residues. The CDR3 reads CASSLRTGPNEQYF. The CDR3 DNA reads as TGTGCCAGCAGTCTGCGGACAGGGCCCAACGAGCAGTACTTC.

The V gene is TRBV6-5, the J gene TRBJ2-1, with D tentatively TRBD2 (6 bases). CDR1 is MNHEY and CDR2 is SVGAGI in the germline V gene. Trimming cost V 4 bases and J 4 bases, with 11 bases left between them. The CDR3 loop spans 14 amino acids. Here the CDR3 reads CASSFGGLYNEQFF. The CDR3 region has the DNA TGTGCCAGCAGTTTTGGGGGACTTTACAATGAGCAGTTCTTC.

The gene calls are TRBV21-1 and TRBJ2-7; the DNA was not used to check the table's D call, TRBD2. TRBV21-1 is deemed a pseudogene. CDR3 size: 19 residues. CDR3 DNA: TGTGCCAGCAGCATCGGAGGGGCTTATAGCGGGAGACCCTCCTACGAGCAGTACTTC. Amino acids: CASSIGGAYSGRPSYEQYF.

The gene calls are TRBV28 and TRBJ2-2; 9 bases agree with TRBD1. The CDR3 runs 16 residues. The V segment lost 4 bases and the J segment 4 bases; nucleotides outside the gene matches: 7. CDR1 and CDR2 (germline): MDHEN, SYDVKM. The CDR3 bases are TGTGCCAGCAGTTCGAGGGGGACAGGGCTCACCGGGGAGCTGTTTTTT. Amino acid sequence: CASSSRGTGLTGELFF.

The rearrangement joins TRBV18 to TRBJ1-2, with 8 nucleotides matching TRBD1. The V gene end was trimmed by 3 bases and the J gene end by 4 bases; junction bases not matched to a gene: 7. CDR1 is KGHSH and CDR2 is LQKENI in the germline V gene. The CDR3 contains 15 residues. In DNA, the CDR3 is TGTGCCAGCTCACCTAATTCAGGGGGCTTCTATGGCTACACCTTC. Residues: CASSPNSGGFYGYTF.

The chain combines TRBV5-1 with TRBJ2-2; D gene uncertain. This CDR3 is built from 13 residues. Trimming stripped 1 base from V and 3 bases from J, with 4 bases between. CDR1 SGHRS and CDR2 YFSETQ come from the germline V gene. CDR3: CASSLSDTGELFF. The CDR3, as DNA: TGCGCCAGCAGCTTGTCGGACACCGGGGAGCTGTTTTTT.

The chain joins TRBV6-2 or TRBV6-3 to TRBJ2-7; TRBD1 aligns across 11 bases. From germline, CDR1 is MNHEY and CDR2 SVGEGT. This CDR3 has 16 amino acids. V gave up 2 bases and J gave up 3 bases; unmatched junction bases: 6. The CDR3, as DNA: TGTGCCAGCAGTTACACAACCGGGACAGGGGGCTACGAGCAGTACTTC. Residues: CASSYTTGTGGYEQYF.

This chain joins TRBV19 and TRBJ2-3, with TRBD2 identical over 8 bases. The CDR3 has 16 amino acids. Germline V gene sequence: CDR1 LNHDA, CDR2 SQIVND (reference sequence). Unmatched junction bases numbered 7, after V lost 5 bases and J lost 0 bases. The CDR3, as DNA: TGTGCCAGTAGTCGACGGGGGGGCTCTAGCACAGATACGCAGTATTTT. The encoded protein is CASSRRGGSSTDTQYF.

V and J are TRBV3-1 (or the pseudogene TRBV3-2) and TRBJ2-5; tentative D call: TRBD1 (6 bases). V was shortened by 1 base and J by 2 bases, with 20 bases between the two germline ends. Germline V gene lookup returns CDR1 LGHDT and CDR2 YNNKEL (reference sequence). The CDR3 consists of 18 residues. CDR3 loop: CASSQVGVKDRYQETQYF. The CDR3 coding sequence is TGTGCCAGCAGCCAAGTGGGGGTGAAGGACAGATATCAAGAGACCCAGTACTTC.

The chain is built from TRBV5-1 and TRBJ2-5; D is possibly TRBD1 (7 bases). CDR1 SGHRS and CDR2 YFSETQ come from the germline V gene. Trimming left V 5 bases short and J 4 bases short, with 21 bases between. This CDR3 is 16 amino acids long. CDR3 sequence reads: CASRGGDGGPGETQYF. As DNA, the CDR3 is TGCGCCAGCAGAGGGGGCGATGGAGGGCCAGGAGAGACCCAGTACTTC.

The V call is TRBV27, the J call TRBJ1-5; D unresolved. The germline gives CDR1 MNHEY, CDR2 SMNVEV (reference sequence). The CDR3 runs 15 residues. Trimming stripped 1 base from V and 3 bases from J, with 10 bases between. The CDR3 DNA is TGTGCCAGCAGTTTATGGGGAGCGAACAATCAGCCCCAGCATTTT. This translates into CASSLWGANNQPQHF.